This passage covers 18 T cell receptor beta chains from one sample sequenced in a study of blood T cell repertoires in COVID-19. Here immunoSEQ multiplex PCR was the method, and the copy in TCRdb shows in-frame clones only, minus some. Found here are fewer than 250,000 clones, around 90% of them singletons; the top ten hold approximately 4.5%. Sequencing used peripheral blood. Source of these receptors: a human donor in a cohort sampled during active COVID-19.

The chain employs TRBV19 and TRBJ2-3, with 7 positions matching TRBD2. The CDR3 totals 14 residues. Germline values: CDR1 LNHDA, CDR2 SQIVND (reference sequence). Unmatched junction bases numbered 9, after V lost 10 bases and J lost 2 bases. CDR3 DNA sequence: TGTGCCACCTCTACCGGGGGGTCCACAGATACGCAGTATTTT. Protein product: CATSTGGSTDTQYF.

The chain recombines TRBV20-1 with TRBJ1-6, with 8 bases identical to TRBD1. The germline CDR1 and CDR2 sequences are DFQATT and SNEGSKA (reference sequence). CDR3 size: 17 residues. With 3 bases clipped from V and 1 base from J, the junction kept 8 bases outside the gene matches. The CDR3 bases are TGCAGTGCTAGTCGCGGGACAGGTCTTTCCTATAATTCACCCCTCCACTTT. As protein: CSASRGTGLSYNSPLHF.

V gene TRBV2 combines with J gene TRBJ1-5, with TRBD1 matching 7 bases. The V gene end was trimmed by 3 bases and the J gene end by 7 bases; junction bases not matched to a gene: 9. The germline gives CDR1 SNHLY, CDR2 FYNNEI. The CDR3 contains 15 residues. CDR3 protein: CASSDTTQGSQPQHF. The CDR3 DNA sequence: TGTGCCAGCAGTGATACAACACAGGGGAGCCAGCCCCAGCATTTT.

J is TRBJ1-5 and V is TRBV6-5; a weak D match, TRBD1 (6 bases). The CDR3 spans 13 residues. The V end lost 9 bases, the J end lost 6 bases, and 15 bases lay between the germline ends. From germline, CDR1 is MNHEY and CDR2 SVGAGI. CDR3 amino acids: CASEQGRGQPQHF. CDR3 nucleotide sequence: TGTGCCAGTGAGCAGGGGCGAGGTCAGCCCCAGCATTTT.

The chain links TRBV5-4 to TRBJ2-2; D perhaps matches TRBD1 (6 bases). In germline, CDR1 is SGHNT, CDR2 YYREEE (reference sequence). The V and J ends lost 4 bases and 0 bases respectively, with 13 bases between them. The CDR3 runs 16 residues. The DNA of the CDR3 is TGTGCCAGCAGCCGAAAGGACAGTTCGAACACCGGGGAGCTGTTTTTT. Amino acids: CASSRKDSSNTGELFF.

The chain joins TRBV28 to TRBJ1-1; a weak D match, TRBD1 (5 bases). The CDR3 consists of 13 residues. Germline V CDR1 and CDR2: MDHEN, SYDVKM. Trimming took 5 bases from V and 4 from J, leaving 11 bases between them. The CDR3 loop reads CASSPTAFTEAFF. CDR3 nucleotides: TGTGCCAGCAGTCCGACAGCCTTCACTGAAGCTTTCTTT.

V usage is TRBV18 and J usage is TRBJ1-2, with a possible D match to TRBD1 (5 bases). Per germline, CDR1 KGHSH and CDR2 LQKENI. Trimming pared 6 bases from V and 6 bases from J, leaving 17 bases between. CDR3 length equals 14 residues. CDR3 coding DNA: TGTGCCAGCTCTCCCCGTCGGGCGGGGGATGGCTACACCTTC. Amino acid sequence: CASSPRRAGDGYTF.

The CDR3 sequence: CASSLDGGSWNYNEQFF. The CDR3 bases are TGTGCCAGCAGTTTAGATGGGGGGTCCTGGAACTACAATGAGCAGTTCTTC. The chain joins TRBV27 to TRBJ2-1; TRBD2 is a possible D gene (6 bases). CDR3 length: 17 residues. Trimming pared 2 bases from V and 3 bases from J, leaving 17 bases between. Looked up from germline, CDR1 is MNHEY and CDR2 is SMNVEV (reference sequence).

The rearrangement uses TRBV7-6 and TRBJ2-7; a weak D match, TRBD2 (5 bases). Deletions cut 0 bases from V and 0 bases from J, with 12 bases between. The CDR3 is 16 amino acids. The V gene's germline CDR1 is SGHVS and CDR2 FNYEAQ. The CDR3 sequence: CASSLAGSGTSYEQYF. CDR3 nucleotide sequence: TGTGCCAGCAGCTTAGCGGGGTCGGGAACCTCCTACGAGCAGTACTTC. The variable domain in full, with the rest retrieved from reference TRBV7-6 and TRBJ2-7, is GAGVSQSPRYKVTKRGQDVALRCDPISGHVSLYWYRQALGQGPEFLTYFNYEAQQDKSGLPNDRFSAERPEGSISTLTIQRTEQRDSAMYRCASSLAGSGTSYEQYFGPGTRLTVT.

The DNA of the CDR3 is TGTGCCAGCAGCCTCGGGACTAGCGGGTACGAGCAGTACTTC. As protein: CASSLGTSGYEQYF. V usage is TRBV9 and J usage is TRBJ2-7; 12 positions agree with TRBD2. V trimming: 4 bases; J trimming: 4 bases; junction bases outside the gene matches: 3. Germline V CDR1 and CDR2: SGDLS, YYNGEE. This CDR3 is built from 14 residues.

The V gene is TRBV11-2, the J gene TRBJ2-3; a weak D match, TRBD2 (6 bases). In germline, CDR1 is SGHAT, CDR2 FQNNGV. CDR3 length equals 13 residues. V dropped 3 bases and J dropped 5 bases, with 9 bases sitting between them. As DNA, the CDR3 is TGTGCCAGCAGCTTGGATAGCGGAGATACGCAGTATTTT. Translating it yields CASSLDSGDTQYF.

The chain has TRBV19 and TRBJ2-4; no firm D call. V lost 7 bases and J 1 base, leaving 14 bases between the germline ends. The length of the CDR3 is 15 residues. Germline CDR1 reads LNHDA; CDR2 reads SQIVND (reference sequence). The CDR3 loop is CASTTVVSAKNIQYF. CDR3 coding DNA: TGTGCCAGTACCACGGTGGTTAGCGCCAAAAACATTCAGTACTTC.

The chain recombines TRBV7-8 with TRBJ2-3, with 10 bases fitting TRBD2. This CDR3 comprises 16 residues. CDR1 and CDR2 from the germline V gene are SGHVS and FQNEAQ. V trimming: 5 bases; J trimming: 3 bases; junction bases outside the gene matches: 8. The CDR3 is CASSPQASGRTDTQYF. CDR3 bases: TGTGCCAGCAGCCCCCAGGCTAGCGGGAGAACAGATACGCAGTATTTT. Combining the CDR3 with reference TRBV7-8 and TRBJ2-3 gives the whole variable domain GAGVSQSPRYKVAKRGQDVALRCDPISGHVSLFWYQQALGQGPEFLTYFQNEAQLDKSGLPSDRFFAERPEGSVSTLKIQRTQQEDSAVYLCASSPQASGRTDTQYFGPGTRLTVL.

The J gene is TRBJ2-1, the V gene TRBV19; 7 positions match TRBD1. The CDR3 covers 13 residues. The V segment lost 6 bases and the J segment 7 bases; nucleotides outside the gene matches: 6. Germline CDR1 and CDR2: LNHDA and SQIVND (reference sequence). The CDR3 sequence is CASRTGRLNEQFF. The CDR3 DNA follows: TGTGCCAGTAGGACAGGGCGACTAAATGAGCAGTTCTTC.

This chain joins TRBV19 and TRBJ1-6; 7 bases line up with TRBD1. The germline CDR1 and CDR2 sequences are LNHDA and SQIVND (reference sequence). CDR3 size: 17 residues. Trimming at V came to 6 bases and at J to 6 bases, leaving 14 bases not matched to a gene. This CDR3 is CASSPSRLNRGNSPLHF. The CDR3 nucleotides read TGTGCCAGTAGCCCATCCAGACTAAACAGGGGTAATTCACCCCTCCACTTT.

This CDR3 is CASTLFYEQYF. In nucleotides, the CDR3 is TGTGCCAGCACTCTATTCTACGAGCAGTACTTC. This chain links TRBV2 with TRBJ2-7; D unresolved. From germline, CDR1 is SNHLY and CDR2 FYNNEI. Deletions cut 7 bases from V and 3 bases from J, with 7 bases between. This CDR3 is 11 amino acids long.

As DNA, the CDR3 is TGTGCCAGCAGTGACACCGGGACAGGCTCTATTAGCGGGGGCTACACCTTC. It is translated as CASSDTGTGSISGGYTF. The rearrangement links TRBV28 to TRBJ1-2; 8 bases agree with TRBD1. The CDR3 is made up of 17 amino acids. V lost 5 bases to trimming and J lost 8 bases; unmatched junction nucleotides: 19. Per germline, CDR1 MDHEN and CDR2 SYDVKM.

The J gene is TRBJ2-1, the V gene TRBV9; D is perhaps TRBD2 (6 bases). The V gene's germline CDR1 is SGDLS and CDR2 YYNGEE. V was pared by 2 bases and J by 9 bases, with 21 bases between. CDR3 size: 16 residues. The CDR3: CASSVEDYRGRGEQFF. The CDR3 DNA follows: TGTGCCAGCAGCGTTGAGGACTATCGGGGACGGGGTGAGCAGTTCTTC.